A single sample gave rise to the 8 T cell receptor beta chains below, sequenced in a study of blood T cell repertoires in COVID-19. The repertoire was sequenced with immunoSEQ multiplex PCR; TCRdb's copy has only in-frame clones and lacks some. The sample has around 64,000 clones, approximately 91% seen once. Sequenced input: peripheral blood. The receptors were sampled from a human donor in a cohort sampled during active COVID-19.

This chain connects TRBV9 to TRBJ2-3; D perhaps matches TRBD1 (5 bases). V was shortened by 2 bases and J by 2 bases, with 9 bases between the two germline ends. CDR1 and CDR2 (germline): SGDLS, YYNGEE. The CDR3 length is 14 residues. The CDR3 loop reads CASSVGQSTDTQYF. CDR3 in DNA: TGTGCCAGCAGCGTTGGACAATCCACAGATACGCAGTATTTT. The full variable domain, completed using reference TRBV9 and TRBJ2-3, is DSGVTQTPKHLITATGQRVTLRCSPRSGDLSVYWYQQSLDQGLQFLIQYYNGEERAKGNILERFSAQQFPDLHSELNLSSLELGDSALYFCASSVGQSTDTQYFGPGTRLTVL.

This chain uses TRBV7-7 with TRBJ2-1; TRBD2 matches 14 bases. Unmatched junction bases numbered 4, after V lost 3 bases and J lost 9 bases. Germline CDR1 is SSHAT and CDR2 is FNYEAQ (reference sequence). The CDR3 runs 15 residues. CDR3 amino acids: CASSLGLAGATEQFF. The DNA for the CDR3 is TGTGCCAGCAGCTTGGGACTAGCGGGAGCCACTGAGCAGTTCTTC.

V gene TRBV2 combines with J gene TRBJ1-4, with 7 bases lining up with TRBD1. V was pared by 5 bases and J by 13 bases, with 25 bases of the junction left unmatched. From germline, CDR1 is SNHLY and CDR2 FYNNEI. The CDR3 extends over 18 amino acids. The CDR3 here is CASSRERTGAPHRNGLFF. The CDR3 DNA reads as TGTGCCAGCAGTCGAGAGCGTACAGGGGCCCCCCATCGAAATGGACTGTTTTTT.

V gene TRBV24-1 combines with J gene TRBJ2-2; possibly TRBD2 for D (5 bases). CDR1 is KGHDR and CDR2 is SFDVKD in the germline V gene. V shed 7 bases and J shed 6 bases, with 11 bases lying between them. This CDR3 is 13 amino acids long. CDR3 residues: CATRSQEAGELFF. Written as DNA, the CDR3 is TGTGCCACCAGATCCCAGGAGGCCGGGGAGCTGTTTTTT.

The CDR3, as DNA: TGTGCCAGCAGTACCTACAGGGCCGGGGACTACGAGCAGTACTTC. Protein sequence: CASSTYRAGDYEQYF. The gene calls are TRBV6-5 and TRBJ2-7; the D gene is possibly TRBD1 (6 bases). V dropped 5 bases and J dropped 3 bases, with 17 bases sitting between them. This CDR3 has 15 residues. Germline V lookup: CDR1 MNHEY, CDR2 SVGAGI.

Turning to this clone: Other nucleotide sequences from this sample produce the same CDR3. The chain employs TRBV18 and TRBJ2-5; D may be TRBD2 (6 bases). The CDR3 sequence is 14 residues long. Germline CDR1 and CDR2: KGHSH and LQKENI. V lost 3 bases and J 1 base, leaving 9 bases between the germline ends. The CDR3 protein is CASSPPGLQETQYF. CDR3 bases: TGTGCCAGCTCACCCCCGGGACTCCAAGAGACCCAGTACTTC.

This clone has a single count. The rearrangement links TRBV4-3 to TRBJ2-1; TRBD2 is a possible D gene (5 bases). The CDR3 sequence is 14 residues long. Germline lookup yields CDR1 LGHNA and CDR2 YSLEER. V dropped 1 base and J dropped 14 bases, with 18 bases sitting between them. In nucleotides, the CDR3 is TGCGCCAGCAGCCAAGGTCGGGGTGGGCCGGGTGAGTTCTTC. It is translated as CASSQGRGGPGEFF.

The chain has TRBV28 and TRBJ2-1; 10 bases match TRBD2. Germline CDR1 and CDR2: MDHEN and SYDVKM. Unmatched junction bases numbered 6, after V lost 4 bases and J lost 6 bases. The CDR3 consists of 15 residues. The CDR3 DNA is TGTGCCAGCAGTTCCCCAGCGGGAGGGGGCAATGAGCAGTTCTTC. As protein: CASSSPAGGGNEQFF.